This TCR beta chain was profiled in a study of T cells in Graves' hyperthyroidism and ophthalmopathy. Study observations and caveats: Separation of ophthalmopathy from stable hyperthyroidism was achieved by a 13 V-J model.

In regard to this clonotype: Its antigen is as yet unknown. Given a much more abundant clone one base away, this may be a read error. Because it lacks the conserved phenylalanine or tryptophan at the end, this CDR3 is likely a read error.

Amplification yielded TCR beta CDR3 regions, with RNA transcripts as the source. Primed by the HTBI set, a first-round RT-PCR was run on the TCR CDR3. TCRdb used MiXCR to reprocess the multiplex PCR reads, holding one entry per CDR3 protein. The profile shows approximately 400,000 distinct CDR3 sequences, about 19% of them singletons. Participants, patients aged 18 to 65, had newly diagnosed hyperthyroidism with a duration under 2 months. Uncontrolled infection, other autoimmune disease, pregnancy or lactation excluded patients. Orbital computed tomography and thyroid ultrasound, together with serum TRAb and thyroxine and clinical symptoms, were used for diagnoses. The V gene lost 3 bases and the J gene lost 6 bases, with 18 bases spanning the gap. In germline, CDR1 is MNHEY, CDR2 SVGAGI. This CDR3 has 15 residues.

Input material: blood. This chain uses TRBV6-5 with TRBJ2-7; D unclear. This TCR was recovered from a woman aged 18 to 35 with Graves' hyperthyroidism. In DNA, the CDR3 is TGTGCCAGCAGTTATCGAAGGGCCGAGGTATCCGAGCAGTACTAC. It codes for CASSYRRAEVSEQYY.